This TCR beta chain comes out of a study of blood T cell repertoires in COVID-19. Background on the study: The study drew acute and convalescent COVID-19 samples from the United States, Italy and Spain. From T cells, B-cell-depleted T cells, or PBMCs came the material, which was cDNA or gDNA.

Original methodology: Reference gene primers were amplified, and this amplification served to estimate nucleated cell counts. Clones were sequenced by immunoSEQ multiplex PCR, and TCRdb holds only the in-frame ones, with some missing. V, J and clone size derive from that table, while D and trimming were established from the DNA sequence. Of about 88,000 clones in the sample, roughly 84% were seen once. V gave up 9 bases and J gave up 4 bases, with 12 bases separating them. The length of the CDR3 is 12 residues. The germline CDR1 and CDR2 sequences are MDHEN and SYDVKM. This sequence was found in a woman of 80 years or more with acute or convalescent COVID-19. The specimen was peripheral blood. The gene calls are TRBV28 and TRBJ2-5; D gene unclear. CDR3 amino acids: CARAALGETQYF. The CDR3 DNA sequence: TGTGCCAGGGCGGCCCTGGGAGAGACCCAGTACTTC.